The clone carrying this TCR beta chain has a single count. The data were obtained in a study of blood T cell repertoires in COVID-19. Study-wide background: Acute and convalescent COVID-19 samples came from the United States, Italy and Spain.

Per the study methods: Reference gene primer amplification gave nucleated cell count estimates. Libraries were prepared by immunoSEQ multiplex PCR; TCRdb keeps only in-frame clonotypes and omits some of them. V and J calls and clone size are as listed in that table; D and trimming were resolved from the DNA. The repertoire consists of 230,000 or so clones, with 88% occurring once and the leading ten covering under 3%. Trimming cost V 2 bases and J 8 bases; bases outside gene matches: 3. Germline-derived CDR1 and CDR2 are SGHTA and FQGTGA. The CDR3 has 13 amino acids. Adults between roughly 18 and 89 years of age took part from some 25 US areas.

The clonotype originates from a woman aged 25 to 39 who had recovered from COVID-19. The sample consisted of PBMCs or T cells enriched from blood (not recorded which). J is TRBJ1-2 and V is TRBV7-3, with 9 bases that match TRBD1. The CDR3 loop reads CASSLGTGTGYTF. In DNA, the CDR3 is TGTGCCAGCAGCTTAGGGACAGGGACGGGCTACACCTTC.